The source of this T cell receptor beta chain is a study of T cells in tumors after PD-1 blockade. Across the whole study: Patients received pembrolizumab 200 mg every 3 weeks or cemiplimab 350 mg every 2 weeks.

The germline gives CDR1 LGHNA, CDR2 YNFKEQ. Between the trimmed V and J ends, which lost 1 base and 6 bases, there was a span of 19 bases. The CDR3 runs to 16 residues. Here immunoSEQ multiplex PCR was the method, and the copy in TCRdb shows in-frame clones only, minus some. The sample contains about 63,000 clones, under 80% of which appear only once. This receptor was taken from a human donor with basal cell carcinoma. The source was PBMCs, collected after anti-PD-1 treatment. The V and J genes are TRBV4-2 and TRBJ2-7; D is perhaps TRBD1 (5 bases). CDR3 DNA sequence: TGTGCCAGCAGCCAAGGGTCTGCAGGGTCCCTCACCGAGCAGTACTTC. Its translation: CASSQGSAGSLTEQYF.